A single sample is the source of the 27 T cell receptor beta chains below, sequenced in a study of blood T cell repertoires in COVID-19. TCRdb's copy holds only in-frame clones and misses some; the assay was immunoSEQ multiplex PCR. The data show about 49,000 clones, just over 90% seen once. The sequenced sample was peripheral blood. The receptors stem from a man in his 60s with COVID-19, enrolled during active disease.

There are a few counts of this clone. The chain is built from TRBV5-1 and TRBJ2-1; D gene uncertain. This CDR3 spans 13 amino acids. Trimming took 4 bases from V and 9 from J, leaving 14 bases between them. Germline lookup yields CDR1 SGHRS and CDR2 YFSETQ. The chain's CDR3 is CASSLTLGTEQFF. The CDR3 DNA is TGCGCCAGCAGCCTCACCCTAGGTACTGAGCAGTTCTTC. Complete variable domain (other parts from reference TRBV5-1 and TRBJ2-1): KAGVTQTPRYLIKTRGQQVTLSCSPISGHRSVSWYQQTPGQGLQFLFEYFSETQRNKGNFPGRFSGRQFSNSRSEMNVSTLELGDSALYLCASSLTLGTEQFFGPGTRLTVL.

The table lists this clone with a count of one. This chain uses TRBV5-1 with TRBJ2-7; 8 positions match TRBD2. The junction had 6 bases not matched to a gene; V was cut back by 4 bases and J by 0 bases. From germline, CDR1 is SGHRS and CDR2 YFSETQ. This CDR3 is 15 amino acids long. The CDR3 DNA sequence: TGCGCCAGCAGCACCTTAGCGGGGTCCTCCTACGAGCAGTACTTC. This translates into CASSTLAGSSYEQYF. Based on the CDR3 plus reference TRBV5-1 and TRBJ2-7, the full variable domain is KAGVTQTPRYLIKTRGQQVTLSCSPISGHRSVSWYQQTPGQGLQFLFEYFSETQRNKGNFPGRFSGRQFSNSRSEMNVSTLELGDSALYLCASSTLAGSSYEQYFGPGTRLTVT.

The rearrangement uses TRBV27 and TRBJ2-2, with D maybe TRBD1 (7 bases). This CDR3 is 16 amino acids long. Per germline, CDR1 MNHEY and CDR2 SMNVEV (reference sequence). V was cut by 6 bases and J by 1 base, with 15 bases left in between. Here the CDR3 reads CASRMRGQMNTGELFF. As DNA, the CDR3 is TGTGCCAGCAGAATGCGGGGACAGATGAACACCGGGGAGCTGTTTTTT.

This chain joins TRBV7-9 and TRBJ2-1; TRBD2 agrees at 14 bases. Germline loops: CDR1 SEHNR, CDR2 FQNEAQ (reference sequence). The CDR3 is 14 amino acids. V shed 7 bases and J 7 bases; nucleotides not matched to a gene: 3. The CDR3 loop is CASTGTSGRNEQFF. As DNA, the CDR3 is TGTGCCAGCACCGGGACTAGCGGGAGAAATGAGCAGTTCTTC.

This clone has a single count. This sequence joins TRBV28 and TRBJ1-3, with TRBD1 matching 7 bases. The CDR3 sequence is 16 residues long. V shed 2 bases, J shed 3 bases, and the junction held 7 bases outside the gene matches. From germline, CDR1 is MDHEN and CDR2 SYDVKM. The chain's CDR3 is CASSLRGPNDGNTIYF. DNA of the CDR3: TGTGCCAGCAGTTTAAGGGGGCCAAATGATGGAAACACCATATATTTT.

Comments on this clone: A read error may produce the germline difference seen at one junction end. The chain uses TRBV24-1 and TRBJ1-1, with D perhaps TRBD1 (5 bases). The length of the CDR3 is 15 residues. The germline CDR1 and CDR2 sequences are KGHDR and SFDVKD. The CDR3 sequence is CATSDLGGLNTEACF. CDR3 nucleotides: TGTGCCACCAGTGATTTGGGGGGGTTGAACACTGAAGCTTGCTTT.

This chain uses TRBV18 with TRBJ1-1; TRBD1 is a possible D gene (5 bases). Trimming left V 6 bases short and J 0 bases short, with 14 bases between. The CDR3 is made up of 15 amino acids. The V gene's germline CDR1 is KGHSH and CDR2 LQKENI. CDR3 region: CASSQRQRMNTEAFF. The CDR3 DNA is TGTGCCAGCTCCCAAAGACAGAGAATGAACACTGAAGCTTTCTTT.

This clone was seen a handful of times. The chain uses TRBV18 and TRBJ1-2, with D perhaps matching TRBD1 (5 bases). Germline values: CDR1 KGHSH, CDR2 LQKENI. V lost 5 bases to trimming and J lost 4 bases, with 5 bases between them. This CDR3 comprises 11 residues. The CDR3 nucleotides read TGTGCCAGCTCAGACAGCTATGGCTACACCTTC. It translates to CASSDSYGYTF. Together with reference TRBV18 and TRBJ1-2, the CDR3 gives the full variable domain: NAGVMQNPRHLVRRRGQEARLRCSPMKGHSHVYWYRQLPEEGLKFMVYLQKENIIDESGMPKERFSAEFPKEGPSILRIQQVVRGDSAAYFCASSDSYGYTFGSGTRLTVV.

The chain joins TRBV19 to TRBJ2-5; D unclear. This CDR3 has 12 residues. V gave up 5 bases and J gave up 6 bases, with 10 bases separating them. Germline CDR1 and CDR2: LNHDA and SQIVND (reference sequence). The CDR3 DNA reads TGTGCCAGTAGTGCTCGAGAAAAGACCCAGTACTTC. It yields the protein CASSAREKTQYF.

This clone was found a few times. This chain uses TRBV6-5 with TRBJ2-6; D is perhaps TRBD1 (5 bases). The CDR3 spans 15 residues. The germline V gene has CDR1 MNHEY and CDR2 SVGAGI. V gave up 2 bases and J gave up 4 bases, with 9 bases separating them. The CDR3 sequence: CASSYGATGANVLTF. Written as DNA, the CDR3 is TGTGCCAGCAGTTACGGGGCAACCGGGGCCAACGTCCTGACTTTC.

V and J are TRBV7-9 and TRBJ2-1; no clear D gene. CDR1 and CDR2 (germline): SEHNR, FQNEAQ (reference sequence). V lost 2 bases to trimming and J lost 9 bases, with 8 bases between them. This CDR3 has 12 amino acids. The DNA of the CDR3 is TGTGCCAGCAGCTTAAGCTACGGTGAGCAGTTCTTC. Amino acid sequence: CASSLSYGEQFF.

Only one count was recorded for this clone. The chain carries TRBV28 and TRBJ2-1; D possibly corresponds to TRBD2 (7 bases). The CDR3 extends over 15 amino acids. The germline CDR1 and CDR2 sequences are MDHEN and SYDVKM. Between the trimmed V and J ends, which lost 2 bases and 4 bases, there was a span of 12 bases. The CDR3 sequence is CASSLGGGGYNEQFF. Written as DNA, the CDR3 is TGTGCCAGCAGTTTAGGGGGAGGGGGGTACAATGAGCAGTTCTTC.

The chain recombines TRBV3-1 (or the pseudogene TRBV3-2) with TRBJ2-5; D is uncertain. Trimming removed 1 base at V and 1 base at J, with 13 bases between. CDR1 and CDR2 from the germline V gene are LGHDT and YNNKEL (reference sequence). The CDR3 is 16 residues long. The CDR3 spells CASSQAQGSGQETQYF. DNA for the CDR3: TGTGCCAGCAGCCAAGCTCAAGGTTCGGGCCAAGAGACCCAGTACTTC.

The chain couples TRBV7-9 to TRBJ1-3; perhaps TRBD1 as D (5 bases). The CDR3 has 16 residues. Looked up from germline, CDR1 is SEHNR and CDR2 is FQNEAQ (reference sequence). V was shortened by 0 bases and J by 0 bases, with 9 bases between the two germline ends. In DNA form, the CDR3 reads TGTGCCAGCAGCTTAGCAGGGGCCCCCTCTGGAAACACCATATATTTT. Translated, it gives CASSLAGAPSGNTIYF.

J is TRBJ1-6 and V is TRBV7-9; D might be TRBD1 (5 bases). Trimming left V 4 bases short and J 6 bases short, with 16 bases between. CDR3 length equals 16 residues. From germline, CDR1 is SEHNR and CDR2 FQNEAQ (reference sequence). Here the CDR3 reads CASSYGGADPNSPLHF. The CDR3 DNA is TGTGCCAGCAGCTACGGCGGGGCAGACCCTAATTCACCCCTCCACTTT. Full variable domain (remainder filled in from reference TRBV7-9 and TRBJ1-6): DTGVSQNPRHKITKRGQNVTFRCDPISEHNRLYWYRQTLGQGPEFLTYFQNEAQLEKSRLLSDRFSAERPKGSFSTLEIQRTEQGDSAMYLCASSYGGADPNSPLHFGNGTRLTVT.

The chain couples TRBV6-5 to TRBJ1-1, with unresolved D. The CDR3 is 13 residues long. V was shortened by 7 bases and J by 2 bases, with 11 bases between the two germline ends. Germline values: CDR1 MNHEY, CDR2 SVGAGI. This CDR3 reads CASTARINTEAFF. The CDR3 nucleotides read TGTGCCAGCACGGCGCGGATCAACACTGAAGCTTTCTTT.

This chain links TRBV7-2 with TRBJ1-1; a possible D gene is TRBD1 (5 bases). This CDR3 spans 13 amino acids. Germline CDR1 reads SGHTA; CDR2 reads FQGNSA. Trimming took off 3 bases at V and 5 bases at J, with 10 bases between the two ends. DNA of the CDR3: TGTGCCAGCAGCTTCACAGGCGAAACTGAAGCTTTCTTT. It codes for CASSFTGETEAFF.

The genes are TRBV6-1 and TRBJ1-1; 7 bases match TRBD1. Trimming cost V 0 bases and J 7 bases; bases outside gene matches: 5. The CDR3 spans 14 residues. Germline CDR1 and CDR2: MNHNS and SASEGT. The CDR3 spells CASSEAGGPFEAFF. The CDR3 nucleotides read TGTGCCAGCAGTGAAGCAGGGGGCCCCTTTGAAGCTTTCTTT.

V gene TRBV18 combines with J gene TRBJ1-6; TRBD1 aligns across 11 bases. Germline V gives CDR1 KGHSH, CDR2 LQKENI. The CDR3 has 16 residues. Trimming at V came to 4 bases and at J to 10 bases, leaving 9 bases not matched to a gene. The CDR3 sequence is CASSLGQGATESPLHF. In DNA form, the CDR3 reads TGTGCCAGCTCACTAGGACAGGGGGCCACAGAATCACCCCTCCACTTT.

V and J are TRBV2 and TRBJ1-1; D is possibly TRBD1 (5 bases). CDR3 length: 16 residues. Germline V gene data show CDR1 as SNHLY and CDR2 as FYNNEI. Trimming left V 2 bases short and J 1 base short, with 14 bases between. The CDR3 loop is CASSELDTGGNTEAFF. The CDR3 DNA follows: TGTGCCAGCAGTGAACTGGACACGGGAGGGAACACTGAAGCTTTCTTT.

This clone was picked up one time. V usage is TRBV11-3 and J usage is TRBJ2-1, with TRBD1 identical over 9 bases. This CDR3 region has 15 residues. Looked up from germline, CDR1 is SGHNT and CDR2 is YENEEA. The V and J ends lost 3 bases and 2 bases, in that order; junction bases with no gene match: 2. The CDR3, as DNA: TGTGCCAGCAGCTTGGGGACAGGGCCCTACAATGAGCAGTTCTTC. Translating it yields CASSLGTGPYNEQFF.

V and J are TRBV21-1 and TRBJ1-2; TRBD1 is taken as the D call from the table, unchecked against the DNA. TRBV21-1 is annotated as a pseudogene. The CDR3 covers 16 residues. The CDR3 region is CASSTRLTDSPYGYTF. The CDR3 bases are TGTGCCAGCAGCACCCGTTTGACAGATTCACCCTATGGCTACACCTTC.

J is TRBJ1-3 and V is TRBV7-2, with a tentative D call TRBD1 (5 bases). The ends were cut back, 7 bases at V and 0 bases at J, with 25 bases in the middle. The V gene's germline CDR1 is SGHTA and CDR2 FQGNSA. The CDR3 covers 19 residues. The CDR3 sequence is CASNPAKGRAGNSGNTIYF. The CDR3 coding sequence is TGTGCCAGCAACCCCGCAAAGGGCAGGGCCGGAAACTCTGGAAACACCATATATTTT.

The chain links TRBV6-2 or TRBV6-3 to TRBJ1-6; the D gene is possibly TRBD1 (6 bases). The CDR3 has 15 amino acids. V gave up 5 bases and J gave up 10 bases, with 18 bases separating them. In germline, CDR1 is MNHEY, CDR2 SVGEGT. The chain's CDR3 is CASSNQGQGNSPLHF. The CDR3 DNA reads as TGTGCCAGCAGTAACCAGGGGCAGGGCAACTCACCCCTCCACTTT.

The chain is built from TRBV4-3 and TRBJ2-1; no definite D call. Trimming removed 0 bases from V and 0 bases from J, with 6 bases in between. The CDR3 is 15 amino acids. CDR1 is LGHNA and CDR2 is YSLEER in the germline V gene. This CDR3 reads CASSQEQSSYNEQFF. The CDR3 coding sequence is TGCGCCAGCAGCCAAGAACAGAGCTCCTACAATGAGCAGTTCTTC.

This sequence joins TRBV5-1 and TRBJ2-7, with 9 nucleotides matching TRBD1. The CDR3 is made up of 14 amino acids. J was trimmed by 3 bases and V by 4 bases; bases with no gene match: 5. Per germline, CDR1 SGHRS and CDR2 YFSETQ. In DNA form, the CDR3 reads TGCGCCAGCAGCCCCCGGGACAGGGTCTACGAGCAGTACTTC. This sequence encodes CASSPRDRVYEQYF.

The V call is TRBV7-5, the J call TRBJ1-1; the D segment call TRBD1 is taken from the table without a DNA check. TRBV7-5 is deemed a pseudogene. The CDR3 is 14 amino acids. CDR3 protein: CARSCTGGTTEAFF. As DNA, the CDR3 is TGTGCCAGAAGCTGTACAGGGGGGACCACTGAAGCTTTCTTT.